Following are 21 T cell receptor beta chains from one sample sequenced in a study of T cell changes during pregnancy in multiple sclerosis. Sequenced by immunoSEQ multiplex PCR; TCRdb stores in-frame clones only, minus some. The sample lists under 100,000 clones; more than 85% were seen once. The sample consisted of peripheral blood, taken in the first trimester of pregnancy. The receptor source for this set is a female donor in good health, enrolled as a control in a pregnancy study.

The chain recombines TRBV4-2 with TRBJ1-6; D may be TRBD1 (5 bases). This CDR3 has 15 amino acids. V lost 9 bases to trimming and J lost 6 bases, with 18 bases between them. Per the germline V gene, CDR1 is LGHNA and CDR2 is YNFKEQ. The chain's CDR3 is CASTLGTGGNSPLHF. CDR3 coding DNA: TGTGCCAGTACGCTAGGGACCGGGGGTAATTCACCCCTCCACTTT.

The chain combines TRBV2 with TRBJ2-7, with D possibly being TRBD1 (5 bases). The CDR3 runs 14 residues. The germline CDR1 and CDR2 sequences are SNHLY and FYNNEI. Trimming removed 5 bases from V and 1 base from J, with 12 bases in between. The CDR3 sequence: CASSPPGLSYEQYF. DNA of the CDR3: TGTGCCAGCAGTCCCCCAGGGTTGTCCTACGAGCAGTACTTC. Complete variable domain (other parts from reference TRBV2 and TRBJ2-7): EPEVTQTPSHQVTQMGQEVILRCVPISNHLYFYWYRQILGQKVEFLVSFYNNEISEKSEIFDDQFSVERPDGSNFTLKIRSTKLEDSAMYFCASSPPGLSYEQYFGPGTRLTVT.

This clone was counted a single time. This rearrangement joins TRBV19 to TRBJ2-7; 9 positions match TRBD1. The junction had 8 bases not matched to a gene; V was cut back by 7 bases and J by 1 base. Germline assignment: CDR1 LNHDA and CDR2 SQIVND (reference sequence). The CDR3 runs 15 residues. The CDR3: CASTAGTGPSYEQYF. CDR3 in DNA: TGTGCCAGTACCGCCGGGACAGGGCCTTCCTACGAGCAGTACTTC.

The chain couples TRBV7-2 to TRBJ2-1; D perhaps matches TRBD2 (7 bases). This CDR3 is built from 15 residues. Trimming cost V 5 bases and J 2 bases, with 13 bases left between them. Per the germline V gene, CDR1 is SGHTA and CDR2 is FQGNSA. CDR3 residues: CASSPWGGPYNEQFF. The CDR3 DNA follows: TGTGCCAGCAGCCCATGGGGGGGCCCCTACAATGAGCAGTTCTTC.

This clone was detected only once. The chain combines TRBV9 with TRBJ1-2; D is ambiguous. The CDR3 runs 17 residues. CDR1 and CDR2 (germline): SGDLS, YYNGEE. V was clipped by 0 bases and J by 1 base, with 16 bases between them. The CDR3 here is CASSVGTVADYNYGYTF. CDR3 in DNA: TGTGCCAGCAGCGTAGGGACGGTGGCTGACTATAACTATGGCTACACCTTC.

CDR3 DNA: TGTGCCAGCAGCTTAGGGGCAGGGGGATCCTACAATGAGCAGTTCTTC. Its protein product is CASSLGAGGSYNEQFF. The J gene is TRBJ2-1, the V gene TRBV7-6, with 7 nucleotides matching TRBD1. This CDR3 has 16 residues. The trim removed 1 base at V and 1 base at J, leaving 4 bases unmatched. The germline V gene encodes CDR1 SGHVS and CDR2 FNYEAQ. The variable domain in full, with the rest retrieved from reference TRBV7-6 and TRBJ2-1, is GAGVSQSPRYKVTKRGQDVALRCDPISGHVSLYWYRQALGQGPEFLTYFNYEAQQDKSGLPNDRFSAERPEGSISTLTIQRTEQRDSAMYRCASSLGAGGSYNEQFFGPGTRLTVL.

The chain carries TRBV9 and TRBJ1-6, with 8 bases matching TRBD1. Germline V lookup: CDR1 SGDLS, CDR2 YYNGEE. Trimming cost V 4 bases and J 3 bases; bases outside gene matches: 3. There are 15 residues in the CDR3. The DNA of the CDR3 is TGTGCCAGCAGCTCAGGGACAGGCTATAATTCACCCCTCCACTTT. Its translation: CASSSGTGYNSPLHF.

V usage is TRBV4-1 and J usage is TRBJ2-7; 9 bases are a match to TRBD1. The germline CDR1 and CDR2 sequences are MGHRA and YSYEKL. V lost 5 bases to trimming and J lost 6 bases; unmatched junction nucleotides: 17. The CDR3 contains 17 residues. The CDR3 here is CASSSRTPGQGFAEQYF. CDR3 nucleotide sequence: TGCGCCAGCAGCTCACGGACCCCGGGACAGGGTTTTGCCGAGCAGTACTTC.

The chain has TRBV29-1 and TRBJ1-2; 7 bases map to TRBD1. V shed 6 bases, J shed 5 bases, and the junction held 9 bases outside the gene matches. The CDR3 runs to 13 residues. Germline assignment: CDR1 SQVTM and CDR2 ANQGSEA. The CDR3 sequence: CSVRDSNYYGYTF. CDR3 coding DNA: TGCAGCGTCCGGGACAGCAATTATTATGGCTACACCTTC. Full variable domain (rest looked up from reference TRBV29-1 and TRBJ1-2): SAVISQKPSRDICQRGTSLTIQCQVDSQVTMMFWYRQQPGQSLTLIATANQGSEATYESGFVIDKFPISRPNLTFSTLTVSNMSPEDSSIYLCSVRDSNYYGYTFGSGTRLTVV.

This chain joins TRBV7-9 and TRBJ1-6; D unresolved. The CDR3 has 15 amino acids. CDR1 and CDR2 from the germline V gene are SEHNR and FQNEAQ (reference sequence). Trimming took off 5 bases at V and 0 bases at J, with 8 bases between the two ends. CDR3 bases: TGTGCCAGCAGCCCGGGAGGCTCCTATAATTCACCCCTCCACTTT. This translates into CASSPGGSYNSPLHF.

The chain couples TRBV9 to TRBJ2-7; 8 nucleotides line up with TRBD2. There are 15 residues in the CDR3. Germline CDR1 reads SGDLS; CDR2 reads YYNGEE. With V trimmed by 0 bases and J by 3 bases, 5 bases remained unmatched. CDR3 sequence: CASSVESGGRYEQYF. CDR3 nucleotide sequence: TGTGCCAGCAGCGTAGAGAGCGGGGGACGCTACGAGCAGTACTTC.

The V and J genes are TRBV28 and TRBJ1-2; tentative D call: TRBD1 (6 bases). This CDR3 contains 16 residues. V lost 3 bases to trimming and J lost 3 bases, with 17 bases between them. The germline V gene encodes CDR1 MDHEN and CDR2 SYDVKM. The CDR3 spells CASSFGISGGDYGYTF. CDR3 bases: TGTGCCAGCAGTTTTGGGATTTCGGGGGGCGACTATGGCTACACCTTC.

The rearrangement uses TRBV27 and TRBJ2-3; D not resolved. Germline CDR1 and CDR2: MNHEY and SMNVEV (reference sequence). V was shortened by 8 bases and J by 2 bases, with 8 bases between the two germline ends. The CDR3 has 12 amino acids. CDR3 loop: CASGIYTDTQYF. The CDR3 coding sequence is TGTGCCAGCGGCATTTACACAGATACGCAGTATTTT.

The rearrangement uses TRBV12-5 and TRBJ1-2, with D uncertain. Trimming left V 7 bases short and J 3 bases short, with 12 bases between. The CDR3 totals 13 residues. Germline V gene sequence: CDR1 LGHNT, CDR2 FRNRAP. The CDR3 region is CASARAEDYGYTF. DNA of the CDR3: TGTGCTAGTGCTAGAGCTGAAGACTATGGCTACACCTTC.

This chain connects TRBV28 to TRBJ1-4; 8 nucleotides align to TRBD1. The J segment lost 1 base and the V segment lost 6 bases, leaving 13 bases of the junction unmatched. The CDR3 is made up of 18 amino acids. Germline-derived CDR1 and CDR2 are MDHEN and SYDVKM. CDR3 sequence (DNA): TGTGCCAGCAGCCGTTGGCCAGGGGGCGCGGAAACTAATGAAAAACTGTTTTTT. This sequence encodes CASSRWPGGAETNEKLFF.

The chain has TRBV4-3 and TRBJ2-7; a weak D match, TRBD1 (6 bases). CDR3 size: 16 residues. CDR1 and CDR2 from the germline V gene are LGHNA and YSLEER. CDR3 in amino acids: CAIFIGMCRGSYEQYF. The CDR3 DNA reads TGCGCTATATTCATCGGGATGTGCAGGGGTAGCTACGAGCAGTACTTC.

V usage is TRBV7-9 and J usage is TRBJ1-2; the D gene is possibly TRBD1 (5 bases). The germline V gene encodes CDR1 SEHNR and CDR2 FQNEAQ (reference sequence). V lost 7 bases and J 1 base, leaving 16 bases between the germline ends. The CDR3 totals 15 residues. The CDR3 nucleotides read TGTGCCAGCACACGGCAGGGTTTCGATAACTATGGCTACACCTTC. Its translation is CASTRQGFDNYGYTF.

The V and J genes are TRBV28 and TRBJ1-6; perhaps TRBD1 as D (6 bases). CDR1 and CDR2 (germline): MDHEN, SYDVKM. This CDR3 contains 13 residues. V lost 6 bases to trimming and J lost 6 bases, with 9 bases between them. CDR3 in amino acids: CASRGTSNSPLHF. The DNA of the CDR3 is TGTGCCAGCAGGGGGACAAGTAATTCACCCCTCCACTTT. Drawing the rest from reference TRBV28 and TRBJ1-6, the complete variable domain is DVKVTQSSRYLVKRTGEKVFLECVQDMDHENMFWYRQDPGLGLRLIYFSYDVKMKEKGDIPEGYSVSREKKERFSLILESASTNQTSMYLCASRGTSNSPLHFGNGTRLTVT.

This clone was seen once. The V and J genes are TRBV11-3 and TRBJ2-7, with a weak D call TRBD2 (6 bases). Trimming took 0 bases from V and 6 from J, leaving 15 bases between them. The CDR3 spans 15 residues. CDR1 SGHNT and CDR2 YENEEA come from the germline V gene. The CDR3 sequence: CASSLDGQGGGEQYF. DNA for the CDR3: TGTGCCAGCAGCTTAGACGGGCAGGGAGGAGGCGAGCAGTACTTC.

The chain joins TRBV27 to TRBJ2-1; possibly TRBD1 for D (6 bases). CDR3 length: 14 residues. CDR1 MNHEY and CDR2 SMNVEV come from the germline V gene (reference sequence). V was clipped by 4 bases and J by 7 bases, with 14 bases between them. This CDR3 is CASSSNRVGNEQFF. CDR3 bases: TGTGCCAGCAGTTCAAACAGGGTAGGGAATGAGCAGTTCTTC.

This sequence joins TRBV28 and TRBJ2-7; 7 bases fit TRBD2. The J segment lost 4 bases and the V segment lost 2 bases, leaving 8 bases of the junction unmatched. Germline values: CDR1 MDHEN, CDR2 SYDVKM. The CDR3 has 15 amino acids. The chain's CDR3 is CASSLREGPGYEQYF. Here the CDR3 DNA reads TGTGCCAGCAGTTTAAGGGAGGGACCGGGGTACGAGCAGTACTTC.